Detailed here is one TCR beta chain. Its antigen remains unidentified. No per-base quality is available; no much larger clone lies one base away. The record originates from a study of shared clonotypes between healthy human individuals (dated by TCRdb to the early 2020s). With regard to the full study: The cohort included a few men and two women between 18 and 49 years of age. For each donor, CD4 naive and CD4 memory were each given three plates, CD8 naive was given two plates, and CD8 memory was given one plate. To estimate repertoire size and how much clonotype sharing occurs between individuals, the study deeply sequenced the blood TCR repertoires of five healthy adults. To increase sequencing depth and limit assay-specific biases, different laboratories used diverse techniques to prepare libraries and sequence TCR repertoires. Leukapheresis yielded between about 0.8 and 8.9 billion PBMCs per donor. Broad study findings and their caveats: Incomplete sequencing was indicated by rarefaction of sorted-subset datasets, despite the large sequencing depth. Estimated clonotype richness was generally larger for naive than for memory subsets. Pairwise subsampling led to the expectation that sequencing depth would affect the degree of clonotype sharing among donors. Because the study included a small number of donors, the genetic and exposure-history diversity represented was limited. Compared with non-shared clonotypes, the clonotypes found in all four sorted-subset donors had higher generation probabilities. Sampling was limited to blood, and TCR repertoires in tissue likely differ from TCR repertoires in blood. Across a few donors, about 5.2% of naive CD4, roughly 3.5% of naive CD8, approximately 2.5% of memory CD4, and roughly 0.41% of memory CD8 clonotypes were shared.

Healthy HIV-negative adults with no recently reported acute infections or vaccinations were included as donors. All donors were Caucasian adults living in Nashville, Tennessee, USA. CD4+ T cells were enriched through magnetic negative selection, after which naive cells were positively selected on CD45RA and the remaining negative fraction served as the memory subset. Blood was obtained by leukapheresis, after which PBMCs were separated by Ficoll-Histopaque density gradient centrifugation and cryopreserved in liquid nitrogen vapor phase. Analytical flow cytometry was used to check the purity and quantity of every magnetically sorted T cell population. Each sorted fraction had its genomic DNA isolated and then quantified by UV absorbance on a Nanodrop 2000c. Using the deep immunoSEQ assay, TCR CDR3 regions were amplified from genomic DNA by multiplex PCR. Extracted genomic DNA from each cell subset was distributed evenly across all wells of several immunoSEQ 96-well plates, and each plate was treated as a replicate. For sorted subsets, each replicate PCR was loaded with 150 to 250 ng genomic DNA, equivalent to 30,000 or so T cell genomes. Purified libraries were quantified with a Qubit 3.0 fluorometer, sized on a Bioanalyzer 2100, and re-quantified with the KAPA Library Quantification kit. A separate single-read 150-cycle Illumina NextSeq 550 flow cell was used to sequence each immunoSEQ 96-well plate. As for how the authors treated the data: The immunoSEQ output contained only junctional sequences without quality scores, so filtering could not match that applied to full-length reads. Sequences were annotated with PyIR, a Python wrapper for IgBLAST v1.9, using IMGT germline references to assign V/J genes and CDR3. Reads with weak V/J assignments (E-value above 1e-6), missing CDR3, stop codons, out-of-frame junctions, or ambiguous translated residues were removed. A V3J clonotype was defined by an identical inferred V gene, J gene, and CDR3 amino acid sequence. The percentage overlap between two repertoires was calculated by dividing the number of shared unique clonotypes by the size of the smaller repertoire. Richness of each repertoire was evaluated using RTK rarefaction, the Chao1 estimator, and Recon v2.1 estimates of unobserved clonotypes. OLGA was used to compute generation probabilities for all TCRbeta clonotypes that the gDNA method yielded from four donors. In its TCRdb copy, this immuneACCESS table keeps in-frame sequences only and misses some clones. Where compared with another copy, unresolved V genes explain less than half of these, and the others have no known cause. V, J and clone size are taken as reported in that table, and D and trimming were inferred from the DNA itself. A total of around 1,000,000 clones appear in this sample, 77% of them only once. The top ten clones comprise 0.89% of the sample.

V and J are truncated by 4 bases and 0 bases respectively, leaving an intervening sequence of 13 bases. The CDR3 numbers 15 residues from cysteine through phenylalanine. Of all the DNA, just the CDR3 is kept, 45 bases in frame from base 1. Based on the germline V gene (reference sequence), the CDR1 and CDR2 sequences are SGHNT and YYREEE. Sequences were obtained from memory CD4+ T cells from PBMCs. The cell subset or site tag for this specimen amounts to: CD45RA-negative fraction. The sequence links TRBV5-4 to TRBJ1-2, and possibly TRBD1, on 6 matching bases. The source of this sequence is a man aged 18 to 29 in good health. Some clones in this sample may be carry-over from other donors' samples. This receptor carries the CDR3 CASSTDRDTNYGYTF. The sequence in DNA is TGTGCCAGCAGCACCGACCGGGACACTAACTATGGCTACACCTTC.